Listed below are T cell receptor beta chains from one sample, sequenced in a study of chemoradiotherapy in HPV16-positive cancers. Using immunoSEQ multiplex PCR, the repertoire was profiled, and TCRdb retains in-frame clones only, with some absent. This table holds tens of thousands of clones, approximately 84% found once. Sequenced here: blood, sampled from a patient who underwent chemoradiotherapy. The source of these receptors is a human donor with HPV-associated anogenital cancer. CDR3s include the opening cysteine and the closing phenylalanine or tryptophan. The D gene is left open where the match is weak. Expanded clones get a size class; other rows say once, few or many, or leave the size out.

J: TRBJ1-1
V: TRBV30
size: -
D: -
CDR3: CAWSVGPMNTEAFF
DNA: TGTGCCTGGAGTGTAGGCCCAATGAACACTGAAGCTTTCTTT

J: TRBJ1-1
V: TRBV5-4
size: once
D: TRBD1
CDR3: CASSFSGGAQIRNTEAFF
DNA: TGTGCCAGCAGCTTCTCAGGGGGCGCGCAAATAAGGAACACTGAAGCTTTCTTT

J: TRBJ2-5
V: TRBV6-6
size: -
D: TRBD1
CDR3: CASSYSGGGETQYF
DNA: TGTGCCAGCAGTTACTCAGGGGGCGGAGAGACCCAGTACTTC

J: TRBJ2-7
V: TRBV10-2
size: -
D: TRBD1
CDR3: CASRGTEKAYEQYF
DNA: TGCGCCAGCAGAGGGACAGAGAAAGCCTACGAGCAGTACTTC

J: TRBJ1-2
V: TRBV6-5
size: -
D: -
CDR3: CASSSADYGYTF
DNA: TGTGCCAGCAGTAGTGCGGACTATGGCTACACCTTC

J: TRBJ2-1
V: TRBV11-3
size: -
D: -
CDR3: CASSGGGIRNEQFF
DNA: TGTGCCAGCAGCGGAGGGGGGATTAGGAATGAGCAGTTCTTC

J: TRBJ2-3
V: TRBV5-1
size: -
D: TRBD2
CDR3: CASSKLAGGTTDTQYF
DNA: TGCGCCAGCAGTAAACTAGCGGGGGGGACCACAGATACGCAGTATTTT

J: TRBJ2-2
V: TRBV5-1
size: -
D: TRBD1
CDR3: CASGGQGNTGELFF
DNA: TGCGCCAGTGGGGGACAGGGGAACACCGGGGAGCTGTTTTTT

J: TRBJ1-1
V: TRBV4-2
size: -
D: -
CDR3: CASSQGGRTWEAFF
DNA: TGTGCCAGCAGCCAAGGCGGAAGGACCTGGGAAGCTTTCTTT

J: TRBJ1-2
V: TRBV7-8
size: -
D: -
CDR3: CASSLDHSAGRNYGYTF
DNA: TGTGCCAGCAGCTTAGATCATTCGGCAGGGAGGAACTATGGCTACACCTTC

J: TRBJ1-1
V: TRBV19
size: -
D: -
CDR3: CASSTGQRGTEAFF
DNA: TGTGCCAGTAGTACCGGACAGCGGGGCACTGAAGCTTTCTTT

J: TRBJ2-1
V: TRBV5-1
size: -
D: TRBD2
CDR3: CASSQGLAGENEQFF
DNA: TGCGCCAGCAGCCAGGGACTAGCGGGTGAAAATGAGCAGTTCTTC

J: TRBJ1-2
V: TRBV2
size: -
D: -
CDR3: CASSYLGGVGGYTF
DNA: TGTGCCAGCAGTTACTTGGGAGGGGTGGGTGGCTACACCTTC

J: TRBJ1-5
V: TRBV19
size: few
D: -
CDR3: CASSMYGNQPQHF
DNA: TGTGCCAGTAGTATGTATGGCAATCAGCCCCAGCATTTT

J: TRBJ1-2
V: TRBV29-1
size: -
D: -
CDR3: CSVESEGHGYTF
DNA: TGCAGCGTTGAATCGGAGGGACATGGCTACACCTTC

J: TRBJ1-1
V: TRBV4-1
size: -
D: TRBD1
CDR3: CASSHPTGQGHQNTEAFF
DNA: TGCGCCAGCAGCCACCCTACAGGACAGGGCCATCAGAACACTGAAGCTTTCTTT

J: TRBJ2-1
V: TRBV7-6
size: once
D: TRBD1
CDR3: CASSLRTGTGRGAEQFF
DNA: TGTGCCAGCAGTCTTCGAACCGGGACAGGGAGGGGAGCTGAGCAGTTCTTC

J: TRBJ1-5
V: TRBV5-5
size: once
D: TRBD1
CDR3: CASSTTGQSNQPQHF
DNA: TGTGCCAGCAGCACGACGGGACAGAGCAATCAGCCCCAGCATTTT

J: TRBJ1-2
V: TRBV30
size: -
D: TRBD1
CDR3: CAWSMRGPRDYTF
DNA: TGTGCCTGGAGTATGAGGGGGCCGAGAGATTACACCTTC

J: TRBJ1-2
V: TRBV9
size: few
D: TRBD1
CDR3: CASVGDRGPYGYTF
DNA: TGTGCCAGCGTAGGGGACAGGGGCCCCTATGGCTACACCTTC

J: TRBJ1-6
V: TRBV5-1
size: -
D: TRBD1
CDR3: CASSLAGQGANLGSPLHF
DNA: TGCGCCAGCAGCTTGGCCGGGCAGGGGGCCAATTTAGGTTCACCCCTCCACTTT

J: TRBJ1-5
V: TRBV7-2
size: once
D: -
CDR3: CASSLQYNQPQHF
DNA: TGTGCCAGCAGCCTTCAATACAATCAGCCCCAGCATTTT

J: TRBJ2-3
V: TRBV7-6
size: -
D: -
CDR3: CASSARAEGDTQYF
DNA: TGTGCCAGCAGCGCAAGAGCGGAGGGAGATACGCAGTATTTT

J: TRBJ1-1
V: TRBV15
size: -
D: -
CDR3: CATSRGVTNRGLEAFF
DNA: TGTGCCACCAGCAGAGGGGTTACAAACCGGGGGCTTGAAGCTTTCTTT

J: TRBJ1-2
V: TRBV9
size: -
D: -
CDR3: CASRGRDNYGYTF
DNA: TGTGCCAGCAGGGGCCGGGACAACTATGGCTACACCTTC

J: TRBJ1-2
V: TRBV11-1
size: -
D: TRBD1
CDR3: CASSPNRGGNGYTF
DNA: TGTGCCAGCAGCCCGAACAGGGGCGGGAATGGCTACACCTTC

J: TRBJ2-7
V: TRBV10-2
size: -
D: -
CDR3: CASSKTVYEQYF
DNA: TGCGCCAGCAGTAAAACGGTCTACGAGCAGTACTTC

J: TRBJ2-3
V: TRBV28
size: -
D: -
CDR3: CASSFRTGPQDTQYF
DNA: TGTGCCAGCAGTTTCCGCACGGGGCCCCAGGATACGCAGTATTTT

J: TRBJ2-1
V: TRBV9
size: -
D: TRBD2
CDR3: CASSVRTSGNEQFF
DNA: TGTGCCAGCAGCGTCAGGACTAGCGGCAATGAGCAGTTCTTC

J: TRBJ2-2
V: TRBV27
size: -
D: TRBD2
CDR3: CASNGAGEKNTGELFF
DNA: TGTGCCAGCAATGGTGCGGGGGAAAAGAACACCGGGGAGCTGTTTTTT

J: TRBJ1-2
V: TRBV20-1
size: -
D: -
CDR3: CSALSGYTF
DNA: TGCAGTGCTTTATCTGGCTACACCTTC

J: TRBJ2-5
V: TRBV30
size: -
D: TRBD2
CDR3: CAWSRGTTSGVQETQYF
DNA: TGTGCCTGGAGTAGAGGGACGACTAGCGGGGTCCAAGAGACCCAGTACTTC

J: TRBJ2-3
V: TRBV11-2
size: -
D: -
CDR3: CASSLDRESTDTQYF
DNA: TGTGCCAGCAGCTTAGACCGGGAGAGCACAGATACGCAGTATTTT